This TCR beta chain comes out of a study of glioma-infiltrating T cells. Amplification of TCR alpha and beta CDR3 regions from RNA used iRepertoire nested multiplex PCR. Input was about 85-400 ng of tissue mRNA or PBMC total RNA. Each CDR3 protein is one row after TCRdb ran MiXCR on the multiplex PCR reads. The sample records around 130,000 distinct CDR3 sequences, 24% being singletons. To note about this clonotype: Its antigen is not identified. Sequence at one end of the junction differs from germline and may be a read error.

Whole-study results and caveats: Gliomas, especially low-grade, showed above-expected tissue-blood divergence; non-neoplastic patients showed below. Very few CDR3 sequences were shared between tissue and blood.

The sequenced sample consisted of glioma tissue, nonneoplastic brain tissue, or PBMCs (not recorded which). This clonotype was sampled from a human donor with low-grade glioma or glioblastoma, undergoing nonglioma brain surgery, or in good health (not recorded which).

The CDR3 loop reads CARSPGTAYNEQFF. DNA for the CDR3: TGCGCCAGAAGCCCCGGGACAGCCTACAATGAGCAGTTCTTC. The chain employs TRBV6-1 and TRBJ2-1; TRBD1 aligns across 7 bases. This CDR3 spans 14 amino acids. The germline V gene encodes CDR1 MNHNS and CDR2 SASEGT.